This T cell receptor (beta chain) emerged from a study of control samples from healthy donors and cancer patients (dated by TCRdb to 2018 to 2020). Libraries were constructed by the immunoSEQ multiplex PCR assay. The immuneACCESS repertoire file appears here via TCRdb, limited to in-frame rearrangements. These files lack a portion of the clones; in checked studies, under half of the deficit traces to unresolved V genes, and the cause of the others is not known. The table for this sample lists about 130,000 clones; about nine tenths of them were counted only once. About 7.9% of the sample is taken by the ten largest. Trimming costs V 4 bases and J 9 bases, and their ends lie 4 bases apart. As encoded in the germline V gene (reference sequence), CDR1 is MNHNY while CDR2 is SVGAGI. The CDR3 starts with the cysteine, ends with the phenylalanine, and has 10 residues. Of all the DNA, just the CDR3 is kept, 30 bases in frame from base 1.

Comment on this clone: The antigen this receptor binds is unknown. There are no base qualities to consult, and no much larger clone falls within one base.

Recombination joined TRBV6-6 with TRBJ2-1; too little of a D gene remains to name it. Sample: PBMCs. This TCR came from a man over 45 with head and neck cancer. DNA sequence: TGTGCCAGCAGTTCCGGTGAGCAGTTCTTC. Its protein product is CASSSGEQFF.